A selection of T cell receptor beta chains follows, all from one sample in a study of blood T cell repertoires in COVID-19. Libraries were prepared by immunoSEQ multiplex PCR; TCRdb keeps only in-frame clonotypes and omits some of them. The data show fewer than 350,000 clones, with approximately 89% seen just once and roughly 4% held by the top ten. What was sequenced was peripheral blood. Receptors were obtained from a woman aged 55-69 years with COVID-19, enrolled during active disease. The CDR3 runs from the conserved cysteine through the conserved F or W. Each record gives: V gene, CDR3 length, D gene, clone size, J gene, CDR3 protein, CDR3 DNA. The D gene is left open where the match is weak. The size entry is marked missing in some rows and otherwise reads once, few, many or a size class.

v_gene: TRBV7-8; len: 15; d_gene: -; abundance: -; j_gene: TRBJ1-1; CDR3aa: CASSASSTGLTEAFF; CDR3nt: TGTGCCAGCAGCGCTTCAAGTACAGGGCTCACTGAAGCTTTCTTT
v_gene: TRBV6-1; len: 13; d_gene: -; abundance: -; j_gene: TRBJ1-3; CDR3aa: CASSEVVTYTIYF; CDR3nt: TGTGCCAGCAGTGAGGTAGTCACCTACACCATATATTTT
v_gene: TRBV11-2; len: 12; d_gene: -; abundance: -; j_gene: TRBJ1-1; CDR3aa: CASKSGFTEAFF; CDR3nt: TGTGCCAGCAAATCGGGGTTCACTGAAGCTTTCTTT
v_gene: TRBV5-6; len: 14; d_gene: TRBD2; abundance: -; j_gene: TRBJ2-7; CDR3aa: CASSRGGPFLEQYF; CDR3nt: TGTGCCAGCAGCCGCGGGGGTCCCTTTCTAGAGCAGTACTTC
v_gene: TRBV2; len: 16; d_gene: TRBD1; abundance: once; j_gene: TRBJ1-2; CDR3aa: CASSESGTGSNYGYTF; CDR3nt: TGTGCCAGCAGTGAGTCAGGGACAGGGTCTAACTATGGCTACACCTTC
v_gene: TRBV6-4; len: 15; d_gene: TRBD1; abundance: -; j_gene: TRBJ1-5; CDR3aa: CASRETGGSNQPQHF; CDR3nt: TGTGCCAGCAGGGAAACAGGGGGCTCTAATCAGCCCCAGCATTTT
v_gene: TRBV18; len: 13; d_gene: TRBD1; abundance: -; j_gene: TRBJ1-2; CDR3aa: CASSLGQAVGYTF; CDR3nt: TGTGCCAGCTCACTCGGACAGGCCGTTGGCTACACCTTC
v_gene: TRBV30; len: 17; d_gene: -; abundance: -; j_gene: TRBJ1-1; CDR3aa: CAWSASRTAEWNTEAFF; CDR3nt: TGTGCCTGGAGTGCTTCAAGGACAGCTGAATGGAATACTGAAGCTTTCTTT
v_gene: TRBV2; len: 12; d_gene: TRBD1; abundance: -; j_gene: TRBJ1-1; CDR3aa: CAKRTGFSEAFF; CDR3nt: TGTGCCAAAAGGACAGGGTTTTCTGAAGCTTTCTTT
v_gene: TRBV5-1; len: 16; d_gene: -; abundance: -; j_gene: TRBJ2-3; CDR3aa: CASSLALTSAPDTQYF; CDR3nt: TGCGCCAGCAGCTTGGCGCTGACTTCCGCCCCAGATACGCAGTATTTT
v_gene: TRBV12-5; len: 13; d_gene: TRBD1; abundance: -; j_gene: TRBJ1-4; CDR3aa: CASGRDRVGKLFF; CDR3nt: TGTGCTAGTGGCCGGGACAGGGTCGGGAAACTGTTTTTT
v_gene: TRBV20-1; len: 14; d_gene: -; abundance: -; j_gene: TRBJ1-3; CDR3aa: CSASRSFSGNTIYF; CDR3nt: TGCAGTGCTAGTCGTAGCTTCTCTGGAAACACCATATATTTT
v_gene: TRBV11-3; len: 13; d_gene: -; abundance: -; j_gene: TRBJ2-3; CDR3aa: CASSRVSTDTQYF; CDR3nt: TGTGCCAGCAGCCGGGTTTCCACAGATACGCAGTATTTT
v_gene: TRBV5-6; len: 16; d_gene: -; abundance: once; j_gene: TRBJ1-3; CDR3aa: CASSLGGRTPGNTIYF; CDR3nt: TGTGCCAGCAGCTTGGGTGGCAGGACACCCGGAAACACCATATATTTT
v_gene: TRBV19; len: 18; d_gene: -; abundance: -; j_gene: TRBJ2-1; CDR3aa: CASSLSLNRQSLYNEQFF; CDR3nt: TGTGCCAGTAGCCTCTCCTTAAACAGACAGAGCTTATACAATGAGCAGTTCTTC
v_gene: TRBV3-1/TRBV3-2; len: 16; d_gene: TRBD1; abundance: -; j_gene: TRBJ1-4; CDR3aa: CASSQESGTVSEKLFF; CDR3nt: TGTGCCAGCAGCCAAGAGAGTGGGACAGTGAGTGAAAAACTGTTTTTT
v_gene: TRBV5-8; len: 11; d_gene: TRBD1; abundance: -; j_gene: TRBJ1-1; CDR3aa: CASSPDRVAFF; CDR3nt: TGTGCCAGCAGCCCCGACAGGGTAGCTTTCTTT
v_gene: TRBV7-9; len: 14; d_gene: -; abundance: -; j_gene: TRBJ2-7; CDR3aa: CASSRGASSYEQYF; CDR3nt: TGTGCCAGCAGCCGTGGGGCTAGCTCCTACGAGCAGTACTTC
v_gene: TRBV29-1; len: 13; d_gene: TRBD1; abundance: -; j_gene: TRBJ2-7; CDR3aa: CSVGDSLRYEQYF; CDR3nt: TGCAGCGTCGGGGACAGTTTAAGGTACGAGCAGTACTTC
v_gene: TRBV28; len: 15; d_gene: -; abundance: -; j_gene: TRBJ1-3; CDR3aa: CASIPLVPGGNTIYF; CDR3nt: TGTGCCAGCATCCCTCTGGTTCCGGGTGGAAACACCATATATTTT
v_gene: TRBV6-5; len: 12; d_gene: -; abundance: -; j_gene: TRBJ1-3; CDR3aa: CASTSPGNTIYF; CDR3nt: TGTGCCAGCACCTCCCCTGGAAACACCATATATTTT
v_gene: TRBV2; len: 12; d_gene: -; abundance: -; j_gene: TRBJ2-3; CDR3aa: CASSVRGDTQYF; CDR3nt: TGTGCCAGCAGTGTTAGGGGAGATACGCAGTATTTT
v_gene: TRBV4-1; len: 14; d_gene: -; abundance: -; j_gene: TRBJ2-7; CDR3aa: CASRVGMGGYEQYF; CDR3nt: TGCGCCAGCAGGGTCGGGATGGGAGGTTACGAGCAGTACTTC